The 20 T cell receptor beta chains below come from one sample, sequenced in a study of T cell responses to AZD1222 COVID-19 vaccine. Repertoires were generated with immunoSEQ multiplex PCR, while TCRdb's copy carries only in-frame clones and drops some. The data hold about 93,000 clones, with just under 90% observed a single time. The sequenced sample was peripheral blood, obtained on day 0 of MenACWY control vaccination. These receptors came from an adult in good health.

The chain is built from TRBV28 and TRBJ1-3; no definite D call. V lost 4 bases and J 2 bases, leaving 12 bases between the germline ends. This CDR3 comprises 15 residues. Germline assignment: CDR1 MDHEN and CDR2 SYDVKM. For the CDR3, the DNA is TGTGCCAGCAGTTCCGGACCCGCCACTGGAAACACCATATATTTT. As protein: CASSSGPATGNTIYF.

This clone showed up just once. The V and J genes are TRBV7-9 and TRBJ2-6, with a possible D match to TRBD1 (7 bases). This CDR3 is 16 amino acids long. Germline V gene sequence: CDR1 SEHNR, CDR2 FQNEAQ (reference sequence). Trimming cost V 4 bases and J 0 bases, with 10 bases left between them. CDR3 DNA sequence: TGTGCCAGCAGCTCAGGGGGGAGCTCTGGGGCCAACGTCCTGACTTTC. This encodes CASSSGGSSGANVLTF.

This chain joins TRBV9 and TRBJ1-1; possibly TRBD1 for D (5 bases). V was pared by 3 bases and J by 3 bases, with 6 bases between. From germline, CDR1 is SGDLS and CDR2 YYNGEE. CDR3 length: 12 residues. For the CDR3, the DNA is TGTGCCAGCAGCGGGGGGGACACTGAAGCTTTCTTT. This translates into CASSGGDTEAFF.

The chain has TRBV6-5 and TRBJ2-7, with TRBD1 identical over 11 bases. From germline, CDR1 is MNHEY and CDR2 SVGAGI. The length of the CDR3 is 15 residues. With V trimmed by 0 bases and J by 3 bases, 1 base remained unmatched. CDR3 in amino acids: CASSYSGTGGYEQYF. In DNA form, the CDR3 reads TGTGCCAGCAGTTACTCGGGGACAGGGGGCTACGAGCAGTACTTC.

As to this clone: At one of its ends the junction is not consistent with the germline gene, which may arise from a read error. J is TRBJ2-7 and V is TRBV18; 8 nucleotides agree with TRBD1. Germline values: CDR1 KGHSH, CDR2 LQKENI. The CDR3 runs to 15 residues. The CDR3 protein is CASSPPRTGSFEQYF. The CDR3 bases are TGTGCCAGCTCACCACCGAGGACAGGGTCCTTCGAGCAGTACTTC. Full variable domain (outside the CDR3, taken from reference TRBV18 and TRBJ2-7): NAGVMQNPRHLVRRRGQEARLRCSPMKGHSHVYWYRQLPEEGLKFMVYLQKENIIDESGMPKERFSAEFPKEGPSILRIQQVVRGDSAAYFCASSPPRTGSFEQYFGPGTRLTVT.

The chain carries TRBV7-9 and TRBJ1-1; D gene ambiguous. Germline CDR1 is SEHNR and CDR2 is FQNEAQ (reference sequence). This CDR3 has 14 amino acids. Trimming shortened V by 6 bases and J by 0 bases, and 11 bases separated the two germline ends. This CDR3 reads CASRSGFMNTEAFF. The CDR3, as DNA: TGTGCCAGCAGGTCGGGGTTTATGAACACTGAAGCTTTCTTT.

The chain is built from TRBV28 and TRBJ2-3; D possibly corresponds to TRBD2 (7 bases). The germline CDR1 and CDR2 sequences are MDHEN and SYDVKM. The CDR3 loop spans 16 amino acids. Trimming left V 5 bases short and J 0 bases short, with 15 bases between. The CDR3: CASSSPRGPSTDTQYF. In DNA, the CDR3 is TGTGCCAGCAGTAGTCCGCGGGGGCCTAGCACAGATACGCAGTATTTT.

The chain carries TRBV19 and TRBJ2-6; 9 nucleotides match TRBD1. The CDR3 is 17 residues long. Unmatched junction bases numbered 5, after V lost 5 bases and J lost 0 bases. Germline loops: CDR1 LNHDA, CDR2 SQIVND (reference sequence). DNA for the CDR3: TGTGCCAGTAGTCGACAGGGGGTAATCTCTGGGGCCAACGTCCTGACTTTC. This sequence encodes CASSRQGVISGANVLTF.

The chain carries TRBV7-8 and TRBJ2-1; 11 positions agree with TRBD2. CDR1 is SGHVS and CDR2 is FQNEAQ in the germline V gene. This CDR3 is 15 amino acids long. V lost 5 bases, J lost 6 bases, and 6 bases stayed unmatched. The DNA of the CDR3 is TGTGCCAGCAGCCTCACTAGCGGGGGCCTCAATGAGCAGTTCTTC. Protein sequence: CASSLTSGGLNEQFF. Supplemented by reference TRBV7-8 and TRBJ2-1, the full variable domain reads GAGVSQSPRYKVAKRGQDVALRCDPISGHVSLFWYQQALGQGPEFLTYFQNEAQLDKSGLPSDRFFAERPEGSVSTLKIQRTQQEDSAVYLCASSLTSGGLNEQFFGPGTRLTVL.

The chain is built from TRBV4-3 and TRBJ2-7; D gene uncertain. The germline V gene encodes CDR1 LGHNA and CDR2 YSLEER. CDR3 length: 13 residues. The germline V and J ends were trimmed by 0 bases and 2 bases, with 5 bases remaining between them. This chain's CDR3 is CASSQDTAYEQYF. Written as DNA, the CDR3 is TGCGCCAGCAGCCAAGACACAGCCTACGAGCAGTACTTC.

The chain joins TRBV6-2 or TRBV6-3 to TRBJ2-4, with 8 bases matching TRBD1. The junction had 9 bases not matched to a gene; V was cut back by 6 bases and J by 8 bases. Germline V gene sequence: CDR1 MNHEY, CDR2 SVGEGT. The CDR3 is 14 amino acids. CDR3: CASSLTGDQDIQYF. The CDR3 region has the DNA TGTGCCAGCAGCCTGACAGGGGATCAAGACATTCAGTACTTC.

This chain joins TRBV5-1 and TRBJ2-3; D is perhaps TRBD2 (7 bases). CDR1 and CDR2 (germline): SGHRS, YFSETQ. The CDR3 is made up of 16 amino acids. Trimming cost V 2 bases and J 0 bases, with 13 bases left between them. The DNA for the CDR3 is TGCGCCAGCAGCTTACAGGGAGGGACTAGCACAGATACGCAGTATTTT. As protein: CASSLQGGTSTDTQYF. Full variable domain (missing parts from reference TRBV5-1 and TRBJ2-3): KAGVTQTPRYLIKTRGQQVTLSCSPISGHRSVSWYQQTPGQGLQFLFEYFSETQRNKGNFPGRFSGRQFSNSRSEMNVSTLELGDSALYLCASSLQGGTSTDTQYFGPGTRLTVL.

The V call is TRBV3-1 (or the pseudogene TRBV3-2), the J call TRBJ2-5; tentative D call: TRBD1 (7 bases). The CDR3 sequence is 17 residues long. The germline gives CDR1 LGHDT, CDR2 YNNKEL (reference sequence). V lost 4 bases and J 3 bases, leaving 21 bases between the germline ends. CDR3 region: CASSPEGQRWTKETQYF. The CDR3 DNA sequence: TGTGCCAGCAGCCCGGAGGGACAGCGGTGGACGAAAGAGACCCAGTACTTC.

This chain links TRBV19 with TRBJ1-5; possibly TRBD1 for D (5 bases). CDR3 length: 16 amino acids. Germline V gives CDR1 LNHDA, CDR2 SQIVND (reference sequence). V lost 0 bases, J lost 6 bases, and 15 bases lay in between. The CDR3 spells CASSIDPGGRVQPQHF. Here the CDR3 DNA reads TGTGCCAGTAGTATAGATCCGGGGGGTCGAGTTCAGCCCCAGCATTTT.

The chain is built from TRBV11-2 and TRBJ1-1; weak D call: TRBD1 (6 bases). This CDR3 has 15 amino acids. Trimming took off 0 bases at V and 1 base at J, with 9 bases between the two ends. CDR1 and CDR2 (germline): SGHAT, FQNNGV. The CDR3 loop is CASSLEPGANTEAFF. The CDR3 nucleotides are TGTGCCAGCAGCTTAGAGCCGGGGGCGAACACTGAAGCTTTCTTT. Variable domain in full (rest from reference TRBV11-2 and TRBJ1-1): EAGVAQSPRYKIIEKRQSVAFWCNPISGHATLYWYQQILGQGPKLLIQFQNNGVVDDSQLPKDRFSAERLKGVDSTLKIQPAKLEDSAVYLCASSLEPGANTEAFFGQGTRLTVV.

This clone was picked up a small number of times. DNA of the CDR3: TGTGCCAGCAGCCGTACGATCGGCAATCAGCCCCAGCATTTT. Translated: CASSRTIGNQPQHF. The chain links TRBV27 to TRBJ1-5; no firm D call. CDR3 length: 14 residues. Deletions cut 6 bases from V and 2 bases from J, with 11 bases between. CDR1 MNHEY and CDR2 SMNVEV come from the germline V gene (reference sequence).

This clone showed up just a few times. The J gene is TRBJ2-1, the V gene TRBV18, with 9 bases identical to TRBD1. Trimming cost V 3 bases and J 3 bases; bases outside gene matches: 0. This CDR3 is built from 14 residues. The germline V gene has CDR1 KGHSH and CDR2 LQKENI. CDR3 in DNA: TGTGCCAGCTCACCGACAGGGGGCTACAATGAGCAGTTCTTC. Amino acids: CASSPTGGYNEQFF.

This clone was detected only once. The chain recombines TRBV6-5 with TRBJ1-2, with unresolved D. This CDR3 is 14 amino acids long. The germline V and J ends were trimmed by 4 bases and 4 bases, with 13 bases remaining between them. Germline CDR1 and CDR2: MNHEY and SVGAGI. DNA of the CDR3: TGTGCCAGCAGTTCCAGTAGCAGGACCTATGGCTACACCTTC. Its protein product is CASSSSSRTYGYTF.

CDR3 sequence reads: CASSERGGSYNEQFF. The CDR3 DNA reads as TGTGCCAGCAGTGAGCGGGGGGGGTCCTACAATGAGCAGTTCTTC. The chain is built from TRBV6-2 or TRBV6-3 and TRBJ2-1, with 10 bases that match TRBD2. In germline, CDR1 is MNHEY, CDR2 SVGEGT. Trimming removed 5 bases from V and 1 base from J; junction bases left unmatched: 2. The CDR3 extends over 15 amino acids.

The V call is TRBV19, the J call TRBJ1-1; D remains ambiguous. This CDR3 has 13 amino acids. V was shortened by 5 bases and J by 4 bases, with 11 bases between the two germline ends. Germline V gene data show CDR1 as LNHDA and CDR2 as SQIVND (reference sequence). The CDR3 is CASSESRTTEAFF. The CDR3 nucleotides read TGTGCCAGTAGTGAGTCAAGGACCACTGAAGCTTTCTTT.